What follows are 10 T cell receptor beta chains derived from one specimen sequenced in a study of T cells expressing NK-cell markers. TCRdb derives one entry per CDR3 protein from the 5' RACE reads, leaving out DNA. This listing includes about 460,000 distinct CDR3 sequences. Input material: blood T cells: a sorted CD56 or NKG2C T cell subset, CD4+ or CD8+ T cells, or bulk PBMC T cells (not recorded which). Receptors were obtained from a woman between 45 and 65 years old in good health.

V and J are TRBV9 and TRBJ1-1. Per germline, CDR1 SGDLS and CDR2 YYNGEE. The CDR3 is 14 residues long. The CDR3 loop reads CASSVSGTYTEAFF.

The chain has TRBV6-2 or TRBV6-3 and TRBJ1-1. Germline CDR1 is MNHEY and CDR2 is SVGEGT. There are 13 residues in the CDR3. Here the CDR3 reads CATLGPLNTEAFF.

The CDR3 protein is CASSWGEGGRDEQFF. The chain uses TRBV5-1 and TRBJ2-1; TCRdb proposes TRBD2, but this gene call is untestable without DNA. This CDR3 has 15 residues. The germline CDR1 and CDR2 sequences are SGHRS and YFSETQ.

The chain is built from TRBV6-6 and TRBJ1-5; lacking DNA, the TRBD1 call made by TCRdb goes unchecked. CDR1 MNHNY and CDR2 SVGAGI come from the germline V gene (reference sequence). This CDR3 has 14 amino acids. CDR3 residues: CASSPPQGRQPQHF.

The J gene is TRBJ2-4, the V gene TRBV12-5; TCRdb's assignment of TRBD1 cannot be checked, as there is no DNA. The CDR3 is 12 amino acids. Per the germline V gene, CDR1 is LGHNT and CDR2 is FRNRAP. The CDR3 sequence: CAGPGAKNIQYF.

The V call is TRBV12-3 or TRBV12-4, the J call TRBJ2-5; TCRdb indicates TRBD2, and absent DNA this call remains unverified. The CDR3 has 15 amino acids. The CDR3 region is CASRTSFGSYETQYF.

The chain links TRBV29-1 to TRBJ2-7. The germline V gene encodes CDR1 SQVTM and CDR2 ANQGSEA. This CDR3 has 12 amino acids. CDR3 region: CSVGQGVHEQYF.

V is TRBV3-1 and J is TRBJ2-7; the D call of TRBD2 rests on TCRdb alone, since no DNA is present to check it. Germline V gene data show CDR1 as LGHDT and CDR2 as YNNKEL (reference sequence). This CDR3 has 16 amino acids. CDR3 residues: CASSPLAGGPLEEQYF.

The CDR3 region is CASSQEITKNYGYTF. The chain couples TRBV3-1 to TRBJ1-2. CDR3 length: 15 residues. The germline V gene has CDR1 LGHDT and CDR2 YNNKEL (reference sequence).

The chain carries TRBV4-1 and TRBJ2-7; there is no DNA to check the TCRdb D call of TRBD2. This CDR3 contains 15 residues. Per the germline V gene, CDR1 is MGHRA and CDR2 is YSYEKL. This CDR3 reads CASSPEPGLGYEQYF.